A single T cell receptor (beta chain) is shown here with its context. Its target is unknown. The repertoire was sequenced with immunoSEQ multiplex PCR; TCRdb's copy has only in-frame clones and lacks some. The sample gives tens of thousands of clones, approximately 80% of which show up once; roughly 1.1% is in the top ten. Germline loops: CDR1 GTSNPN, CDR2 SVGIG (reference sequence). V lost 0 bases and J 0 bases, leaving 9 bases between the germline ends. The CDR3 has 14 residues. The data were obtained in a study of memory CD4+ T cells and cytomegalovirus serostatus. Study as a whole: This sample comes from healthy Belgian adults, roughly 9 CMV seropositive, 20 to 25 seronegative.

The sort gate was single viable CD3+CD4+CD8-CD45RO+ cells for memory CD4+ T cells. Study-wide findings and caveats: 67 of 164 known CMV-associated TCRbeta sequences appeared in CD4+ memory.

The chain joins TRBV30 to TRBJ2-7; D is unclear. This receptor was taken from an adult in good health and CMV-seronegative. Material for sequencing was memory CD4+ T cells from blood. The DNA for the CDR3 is TGTGCCTGGAGTGTAGGCGGTGACTCCTACGAGCAGTACTTC. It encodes CAWSVGGDSYEQYF.